This TCR beta chain was sequenced during a study of CD8 T cells in ankylosing spondylitis. Study observations and caveats: CD8+ cells made up the disease-linked clones, which were relatively rare in peripheral blood. There was reportedly significant enrichment of clones that were disease-linked in matched ankylosing spondylitis synovial fluid. Fewer than 10 highly homologous variants made up a TCR beta motif that seemed to typify ankylosing spondylitis blood.

The V gene end was trimmed by 6 bases and the J gene end by 4 bases; junction bases not matched to a gene: 4. The CDR3 length is 14 residues. The germline CDR1 and CDR2 sequences are PRHDT and FYEKMQ (reference sequence). This clonotype turned up a few times. The antigen remains unidentified. Via MiXCR, TCRdb re-called the 5' RACE reads, giving one row per CDR3 protein. The table includes approximately 100,000 distinct CDR3 sequences, around 24% detected once. The sequenced sample was synovial fluid, either unsorted or a sorted T cell fraction (not recorded which). This chain joins TRBV13 and TRBJ2-5, with 11 nucleotides matching TRBD2. The receptor's source is a male donor with ankylosing spondylitis. The CDR3 DNA reads as TGTGCCAGCAGAATGCTAGCGGGAGGAGAGACCCAGTACTTC. Translating gives CASRMLAGGETQYF.